These 21 T cell receptor beta chains share one sample of origin, sequenced in a study of T cell responses to AZD1222 COVID-19 vaccine. Using immunoSEQ multiplex PCR, the repertoire was profiled, and TCRdb retains in-frame clones only, with some absent. This sample has some 170,000 clones, with approximately 88% found just once. This specimen was peripheral blood, taken 28 days after the second AZD1222 dose. These receptors were collected from an adult who received the AZD1222 COVID-19 vaccine.

V and J are TRBV5-4 and TRBJ1-1; perhaps TRBD1 as D (5 bases). The CDR3 is 15 amino acids. Germline CDR1 is SGHNT and CDR2 is YYREEE (reference sequence). V lost 5 bases to trimming and J lost 2 bases, with 16 bases between them. In nucleotides, the CDR3 is TGTGCCAGCAGGCGGACACCCCAGGGAAACACTGAAGCTTTCTTT. Translating gives CASRRTPQGNTEAFF.

This clone was observed a single time. The rearrangement links TRBV30 to TRBJ1-1; no firm D call. CDR1 GTSNPN and CDR2 SVGIG come from the germline V gene (reference sequence). V was trimmed by 2 bases and J by 11 bases, leaving 12 bases between them. The CDR3 is 11 residues long. CDR3 sequence reads: CAWSRARVAFF. The CDR3 DNA sequence: TGTGCCTGGAGTCGGGCAAGGGTGGCTTTCTTT.

The V gene is TRBV27, the J gene TRBJ1-1; D is perhaps TRBD1 (6 bases). This CDR3 is 17 amino acids long. The germline gives CDR1 MNHEY, CDR2 SMNVEV (reference sequence). Trimming pared 5 bases from V and 5 bases from J, leaving 24 bases between. The CDR3 protein is CASSQLGAGGPFTEAFF. DNA for the CDR3: TGTGCCAGCAGTCAATTGGGGGCTGGGGGGCCTTTTACTGAAGCTTTCTTT.

The gene calls are TRBV3-1 (or the pseudogene TRBV3-2) and TRBJ1-1; D is uncertain. V dropped 2 bases and J dropped 3 bases, with 10 bases sitting between them. CDR3 size: 14 residues. Germline V gene data show CDR1 as LGHDT and CDR2 as YNNKEL (reference sequence). The CDR3 DNA reads as TGTGCCAGCAGCCAATACGGTGGCGACACTGAAGCTTTCTTT. Its protein product is CASSQYGGDTEAFF.

The chain links TRBV4-2 to TRBJ2-5; TRBD2 might be the D (7 bases). V dropped 4 bases and J dropped 0 bases, with 18 bases sitting between them. CDR1 is LGHNA, CDR2 YNFKEQ, per germline. This CDR3 spans 17 amino acids. This CDR3 is CASSPLKGGTYQETQYF. The DNA of the CDR3 is TGTGCCAGCAGCCCCCTAAAGGGGGGGACGTACCAAGAGACCCAGTACTTC.

The chain couples TRBV9 to TRBJ2-1; TRBD1 matches 9 bases. The CDR3 loop spans 16 amino acids. Germline V gene sequence: CDR1 SGDLS, CDR2 YYNGEE. With V trimmed by 4 bases and J by 7 bases, 12 bases remained unmatched. The DNA of the CDR3 is TGTGCCAGCAGCTCTAGTGGGACAGGGAAATGGAATGAGCAGTTCTTC. Its translation is CASSSSGTGKWNEQFF.

The V and J genes are TRBV5-1 and TRBJ2-1, with TRBD2 matching over 9 bases. The CDR3 runs to 14 residues. The germline V gene has CDR1 SGHRS and CDR2 YFSETQ. Trimming at V came to 4 bases and at J to 4 bases, leaving 3 bases not matched to a gene. CDR3 DNA: TGCGCCAGCAGCGCTAGCGGGGAATACAATGAGCAGTTCTTC. Translation gives CASSASGEYNEQFF.

This rearrangement joins TRBV2 to TRBJ1-4; D not certain. Germline V lookup: CDR1 SNHLY, CDR2 FYNNEI. This CDR3 has 14 residues. The V end was cut by 10 bases, the J end by 8 bases, with 20 bases between. The CDR3 DNA sequence: TGTGCCATCAAAGACACGCAGATAGGCGAAAAACTGTTTTTT. Amino acids: CAIKDTQIGEKLFF. The full variable domain, in which reference TRBV2 and TRBJ1-4 provide the parts outside the CDR3, is EPEVTQTPSHQVTQMGQEVILRCVPISNHLYFYWYRQILGQKVEFLVSFYNNEISEKSEIFDDQFSVERPDGSNFTLKIRSTKLEDSAMYFCAIKDTQIGEKLFFGSGTQLSVL.

The chain links TRBV12-5 to TRBJ1-1, with 9 bases lining up with TRBD1. V gave up 7 bases and J gave up 5 bases; unmatched junction bases: 11. Germline lookup yields CDR1 LGHNT and CDR2 FRNRAP. The CDR3 extends over 15 amino acids. CDR3 sequence reads: CASALSTGGITEAFF. CDR3 coding DNA: TGTGCTAGTGCCTTAAGTACAGGGGGCATAACTGAAGCTTTCTTT.

This sequence joins TRBV3-1 (or the pseudogene TRBV3-2) and TRBJ1-1; possibly TRBD1 for D (6 bases). The CDR3 spans 18 residues. V shed 3 bases and J shed 5 bases, with 25 bases lying between them. The germline V gene has CDR1 LGHDT and CDR2 YNNKEL (reference sequence). The CDR3, as DNA: TGTGCCAGCAGCCAGTTTGACCAGGGGAATGGTATGCGGACTGAAGCTTTCTTT. This encodes CASSQFDQGNGMRTEAFF.

This clone was detected only once. V and J are TRBV9 and TRBJ2-5; D remains unclear. V was pared by 0 bases and J by 5 bases, with 8 bases between. The CDR3 length is 13 residues. Germline V gene data show CDR1 as SGDLS and CDR2 as YYNGEE. CDR3 nucleotide sequence: TGTGCCAGCAGCGTAGATCCCCGGGAGACCCAGTACTTC. Residues: CASSVDPRETQYF. Supplemented by reference TRBV9 and TRBJ2-5, the full variable domain reads DSGVTQTPKHLITATGQRVTLRCSPRSGDLSVYWYQQSLDQGLQFLIQYYNGEERAKGNILERFSAQQFPDLHSELNLSSLELGDSALYFCASSVDPRETQYFGPGTRLLVL.

The chain has TRBV14 and TRBJ1-5; D remains unclear. The CDR3 consists of 15 residues. V was shortened by 1 base and J by 6 bases, with 13 bases between the two germline ends. Germline assignment: CDR1 SGHDN and CDR2 FVKESK. CDR3 region: CASSQGTQRSQPQHF. The CDR3 DNA sequence: TGTGCCAGCAGCCAAGGGACTCAGAGAAGTCAGCCCCAGCATTTT.

CDR3 nucleotides: TGTGCCAGCAGCTTAAATAGCGGGGCCCCCGATACGCAGTATTTT. It yields the protein CASSLNSGAPDTQYF. This sequence joins TRBV7-9 and TRBJ2-3; TRBD2 agrees at 8 bases. Losses at the gene ends were 2 bases for V and 6 bases for J; bases not matched to a gene: 7. The germline V gene encodes CDR1 SEHNR and CDR2 FQNEAQ (reference sequence). The CDR3 length is 15 residues.

This chain joins TRBV4-3 and TRBJ2-1; TRBD1 aligns across 9 bases. V lost 7 bases, J lost 4 bases, and 5 bases stayed unmatched. The CDR3 runs to 14 residues. CDR1 and CDR2 (germline): LGHNA, YSLEER. CDR3 nucleotide sequence: TGCGCCAGCAACACAGGGGGCCCTTACAATGAGCAGTTCTTC. Translating gives CASNTGGPYNEQFF.

This clone was counted a few times. The CDR3: CASSSDRALLYQETQYF. The CDR3 region has the DNA TGTGCCAGCAGCTCCGACCGGGCCCTCCTGTACCAAGAGACCCAGTACTTC. The J gene is TRBJ2-5, the V gene TRBV7-3; D remains ambiguous. The CDR3 length is 17 residues. Germline V CDR1 and CDR2: SGHTA, FQGTGA. Deletions cut 4 bases from V and 0 bases from J, with 18 bases between.

Concerning this clone itself: This CDR3 is also generated by other DNA sequences in the sample. The V call is TRBV6-5, the J call TRBJ1-2; 8 bases align to TRBD1. J was trimmed by 7 bases and V by 4 bases; bases with no gene match: 2. Per germline, CDR1 MNHEY and CDR2 SVGAGI. CDR3 length: 12 amino acids. The CDR3 DNA follows: TGTGCCAGCAGTTCCGGGACAGGTGGCTACACCTTC. Protein sequence: CASSSGTGGYTF.

This clone was seen a few times. The chain couples TRBV13 to TRBJ2-7; D unresolved. Trimming left V 5 bases short and J 7 bases short, with 21 bases between. Looked up from germline, CDR1 is PRHDT and CDR2 is FYEKMQ (reference sequence). The CDR3 contains 15 residues. CDR3 nucleotides: TGTGCCAGCAGCCCCCACGAGAGTCTCACCGAGGAGCAGTACTTC. It encodes CASSPHESLTEEQYF.

This clone was observed a few times. This rearrangement joins TRBV10-3 to TRBJ1-5; D is uncertain. The CDR3 runs to 12 residues. Germline-derived CDR1 and CDR2 are ENHRY and SYGVKD. Trimming removed 8 bases from V and 2 bases from J, with 7 bases in between. CDR3 residues: CAISTGNQPQHF. For the CDR3, the DNA is TGTGCCATCTCGACGGGCAATCAGCCCCAGCATTTT.

The chain couples TRBV24-1 to TRBJ1-6; perhaps TRBD1 as D (5 bases). V was trimmed by 9 bases and J by 7 bases, leaving 15 bases between them. The germline CDR1 and CDR2 sequences are KGHDR and SFDVKD. CDR3 size: 14 residues. The CDR3 here is CATEKSGGNSPLHF. The CDR3 nucleotides read TGTGCCACCGAAAAGTCCGGGGGAAATTCACCCCTCCACTTT.

This clone was picked up one time. The CDR3 protein is CASSLFITGGEKEKLFF. DNA of the CDR3: TGCGCCAGCAGCTTGTTTATTACGGGGGGCGAGAAGGAAAAACTGTTTTTT. The chain links TRBV5-1 to TRBJ1-4, with a tentative D call TRBD1 (6 bases). The CDR3 consists of 17 residues. The ends were cut back, 1 base at V and 8 bases at J, with 21 bases in the middle. Per germline, CDR1 SGHRS and CDR2 YFSETQ.

The chain uses TRBV7-9 and TRBJ1-1; 7 bases match TRBD1. This CDR3 comprises 12 residues. CDR1 and CDR2 (germline): SEHNR, FQNEAQ (reference sequence). The junction had 5 bases not matched to a gene; V was cut back by 6 bases and J by 7 bases. The CDR3 region is CASRPQGLEAFF. CDR3 nucleotide sequence: TGTGCCAGCAGACCACAGGGGCTTGAAGCTTTCTTT.